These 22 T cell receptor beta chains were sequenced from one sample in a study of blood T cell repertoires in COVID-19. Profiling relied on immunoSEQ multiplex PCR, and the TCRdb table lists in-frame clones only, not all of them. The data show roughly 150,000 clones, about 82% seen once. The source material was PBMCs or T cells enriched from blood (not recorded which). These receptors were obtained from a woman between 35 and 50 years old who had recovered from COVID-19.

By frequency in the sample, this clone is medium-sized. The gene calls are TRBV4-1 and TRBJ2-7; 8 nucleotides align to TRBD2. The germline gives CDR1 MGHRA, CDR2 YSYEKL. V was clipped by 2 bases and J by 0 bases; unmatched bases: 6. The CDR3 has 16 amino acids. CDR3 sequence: CASSQYGLAGSYEQYF. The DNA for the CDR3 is TGCGCCAGCAGCCAATATGGTCTAGCGGGCTCCTACGAGCAGTACTTC.

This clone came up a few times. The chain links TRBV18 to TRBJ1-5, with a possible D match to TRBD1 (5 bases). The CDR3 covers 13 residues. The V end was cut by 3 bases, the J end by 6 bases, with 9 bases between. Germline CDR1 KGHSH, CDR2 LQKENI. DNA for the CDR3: TGTGCCAGCTCACCCGGGGGGGGTCAGCCCCAGCATTTT. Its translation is CASSPGGGQPQHF. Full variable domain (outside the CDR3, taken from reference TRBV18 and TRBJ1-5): NAGVMQNPRHLVRRRGQEARLRCSPMKGHSHVYWYRQLPEEGLKFMVYLQKENIIDESGMPKERFSAEFPKEGPSILRIQQVVRGDSAAYFCASSPGGGQPQHFGDGTRLSIL.

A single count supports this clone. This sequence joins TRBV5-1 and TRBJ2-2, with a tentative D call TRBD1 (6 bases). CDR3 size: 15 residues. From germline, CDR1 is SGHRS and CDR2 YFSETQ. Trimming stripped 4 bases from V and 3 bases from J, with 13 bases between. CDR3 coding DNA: TGCGCCAGCAGCCCCGGACAGATTTACACCGGGGAGCTGTTTTTT. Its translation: CASSPGQIYTGELFF.

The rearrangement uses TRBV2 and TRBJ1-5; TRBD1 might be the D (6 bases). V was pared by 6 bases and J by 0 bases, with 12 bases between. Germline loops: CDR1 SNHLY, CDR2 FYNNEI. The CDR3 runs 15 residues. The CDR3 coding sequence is TGTGCCAGCAGCCTGACAGGTTATAGCAATCAGCCCCAGCATTTT. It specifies CASSLTGYSNQPQHF.

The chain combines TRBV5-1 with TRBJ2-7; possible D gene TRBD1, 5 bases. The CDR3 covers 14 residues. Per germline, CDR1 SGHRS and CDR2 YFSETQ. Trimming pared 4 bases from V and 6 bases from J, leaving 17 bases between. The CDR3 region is CASSPDIGVGEQYF. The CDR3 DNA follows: TGCGCCAGCAGCCCCGACATAGGGGTTGGCGAGCAGTACTTC.

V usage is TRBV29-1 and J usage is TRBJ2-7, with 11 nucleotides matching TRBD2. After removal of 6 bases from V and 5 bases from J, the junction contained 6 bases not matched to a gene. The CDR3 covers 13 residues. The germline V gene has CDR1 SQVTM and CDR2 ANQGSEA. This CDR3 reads CSVDGLAGDEQYF. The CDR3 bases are TGCAGCGTCGACGGACTAGCGGGCGACGAGCAGTACTTC.

The CDR3 protein is CASSPVGGRETQYF. Written as DNA, the CDR3 is TGTGCCAGCAGCCCCGTAGGGGGCCGGGAGACCCAGTACTTC. The genes are TRBV3-1 (or the pseudogene TRBV3-2) and TRBJ2-5, with TRBD1 matching over 7 bases. Germline lookup yields CDR1 LGHDT and CDR2 YNNKEL (reference sequence). The V and J ends lost 4 bases and 5 bases, in that order; junction bases with no gene match: 7. The CDR3 runs 14 residues.

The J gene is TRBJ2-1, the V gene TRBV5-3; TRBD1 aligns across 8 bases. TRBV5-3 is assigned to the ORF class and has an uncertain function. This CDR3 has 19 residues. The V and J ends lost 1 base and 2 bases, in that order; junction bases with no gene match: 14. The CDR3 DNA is TGTGCCAGAAGCTTGAATAACGGTGCAGGGGGCATGACCTACAATGAGCAGTTCTTC. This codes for CARSLNNGAGGMTYNEQFF.

The CDR3 sequence: CASSQTHASYEQYF. As DNA, the CDR3 is TGTGCCAGCAGCCAAACACATGCCTCCTACGAGCAGTACTTC. The chain employs TRBV7-2 and TRBJ2-7; no definite D call. With 5 bases removed from V and 0 bases from J, the gap between germline ends came to 11 bases. The CDR3 runs 14 residues. Germline V lookup: CDR1 SGHTA, CDR2 FQGNSA.

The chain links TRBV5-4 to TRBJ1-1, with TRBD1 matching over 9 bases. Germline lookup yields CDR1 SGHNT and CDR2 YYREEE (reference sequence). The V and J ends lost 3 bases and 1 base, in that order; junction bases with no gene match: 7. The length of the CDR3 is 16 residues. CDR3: CASSWDREGWNTEAFF. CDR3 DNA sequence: TGTGCCAGCAGCTGGGACAGGGAGGGTTGGAACACTGAAGCTTTCTTT.

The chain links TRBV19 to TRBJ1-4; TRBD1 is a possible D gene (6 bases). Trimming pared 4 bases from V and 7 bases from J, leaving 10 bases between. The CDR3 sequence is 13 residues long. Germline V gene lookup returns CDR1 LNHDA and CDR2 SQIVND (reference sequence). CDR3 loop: CASSSQGFEKLFF. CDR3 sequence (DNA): TGTGCCAGTAGTAGTCAGGGGTTTGAAAAACTGTTTTTT.

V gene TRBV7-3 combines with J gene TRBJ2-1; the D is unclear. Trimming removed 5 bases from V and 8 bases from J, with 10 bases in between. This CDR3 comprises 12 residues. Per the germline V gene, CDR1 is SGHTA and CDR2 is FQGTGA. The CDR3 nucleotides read TGTGCCAGCAGCATATCACGGGATGAGCAGTTCTTC. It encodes CASSISRDEQFF.

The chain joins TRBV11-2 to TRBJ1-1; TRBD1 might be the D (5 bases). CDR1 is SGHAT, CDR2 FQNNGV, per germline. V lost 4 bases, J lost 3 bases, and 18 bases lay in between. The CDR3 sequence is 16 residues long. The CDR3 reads CASSSRGGYLDTEAFF. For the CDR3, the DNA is TGTGCCAGCAGCTCGCGGGGGGGGTATTTGGACACTGAAGCTTTCTTT.

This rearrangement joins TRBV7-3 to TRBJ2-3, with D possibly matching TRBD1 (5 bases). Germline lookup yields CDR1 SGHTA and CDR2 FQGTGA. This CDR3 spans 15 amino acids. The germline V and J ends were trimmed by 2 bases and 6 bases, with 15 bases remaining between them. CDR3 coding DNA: TGTGCCAGCAGCTTACGGGCCTTAGGGGTCGATACGCAGTATTTT. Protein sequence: CASSLRALGVDTQYF.

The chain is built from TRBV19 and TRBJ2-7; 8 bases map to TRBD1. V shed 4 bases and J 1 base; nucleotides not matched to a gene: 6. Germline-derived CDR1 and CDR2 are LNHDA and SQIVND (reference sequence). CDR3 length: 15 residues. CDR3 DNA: TGTGCCAGTAGTACCGGACAGGGTGGTTCCTACGAGCAGTACTTC. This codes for CASSTGQGGSYEQYF. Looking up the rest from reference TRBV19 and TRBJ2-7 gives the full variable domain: DGGITQSPKYLFRKEGQNVTLSCEQNLNHDAMYWYRQDPGQGLRLIYYSQIVNDFQKGDIAEGYSVSREKKESFPLTVTSAQKNPTAFYLCASSTGQGGSYEQYFGPGTRLTVT.

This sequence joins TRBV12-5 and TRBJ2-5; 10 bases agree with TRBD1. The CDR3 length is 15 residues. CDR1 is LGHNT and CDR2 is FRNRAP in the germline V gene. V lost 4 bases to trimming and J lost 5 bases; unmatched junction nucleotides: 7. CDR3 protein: CASGSGQGTGETQYF. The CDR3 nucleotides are TGTGCTAGTGGTTCGGGACAGGGGACTGGGGAGACCCAGTACTTC.

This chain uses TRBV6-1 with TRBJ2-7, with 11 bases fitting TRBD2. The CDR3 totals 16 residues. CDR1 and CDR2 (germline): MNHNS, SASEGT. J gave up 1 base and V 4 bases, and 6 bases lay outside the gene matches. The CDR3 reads CASSVFGTSGSYEQYF. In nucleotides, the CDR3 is TGTGCCAGCAGTGTTTTTGGGACTAGCGGTTCCTACGAGCAGTACTTC.

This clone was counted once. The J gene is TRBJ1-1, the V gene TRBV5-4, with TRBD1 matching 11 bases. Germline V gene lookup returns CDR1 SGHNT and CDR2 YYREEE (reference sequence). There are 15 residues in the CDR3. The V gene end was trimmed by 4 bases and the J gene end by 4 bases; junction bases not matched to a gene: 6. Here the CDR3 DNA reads TGTGCCAGCAGCGCCCGGACAGGGGGCTTCACTGAAGCTTTCTTT. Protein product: CASSARTGGFTEAFF.

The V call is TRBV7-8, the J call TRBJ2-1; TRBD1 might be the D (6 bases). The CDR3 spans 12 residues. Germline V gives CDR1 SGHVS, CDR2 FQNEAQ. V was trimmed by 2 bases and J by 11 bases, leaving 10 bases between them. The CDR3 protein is CASSLSGVKQFF. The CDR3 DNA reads TGTGCCAGCAGCTTATCAGGGGTTAAGCAGTTCTTC.

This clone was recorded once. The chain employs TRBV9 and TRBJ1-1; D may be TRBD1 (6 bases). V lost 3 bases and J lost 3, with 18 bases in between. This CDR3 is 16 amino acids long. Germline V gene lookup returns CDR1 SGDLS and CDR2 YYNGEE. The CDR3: CASSGDGGGYDTEAFF. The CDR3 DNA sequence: TGTGCCAGCAGCGGAGACGGCGGGGGCTATGACACTGAAGCTTTCTTT.

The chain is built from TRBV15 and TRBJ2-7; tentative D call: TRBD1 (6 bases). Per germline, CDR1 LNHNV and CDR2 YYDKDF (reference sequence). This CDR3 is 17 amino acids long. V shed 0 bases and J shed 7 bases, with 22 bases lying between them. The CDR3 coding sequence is TGTGCCACCAGCAGAGATAAGCAGGGGCGGTACGAGAAGGAGCAGTACTTC. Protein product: CATSRDKQGRYEKEQYF.

As DNA, the CDR3 is TGTGCCAGCAGCGTAGCTTGGGGGGGGGCCTACGAGCAGTACTTC. The encoded protein is CASSVAWGGAYEQYF. This chain connects TRBV9 to TRBJ2-7, with 7 bases that match TRBD2. This CDR3 region has 15 residues. The germline V gene encodes CDR1 SGDLS and CDR2 YYNGEE. Trimming took 0 bases from V and 2 from J; bases not matched to a gene: 5.